A single sample gave rise to the 20 T cell receptor beta chains below, sequenced in a study of blood T cells in healthy people across ages. The second PCR ran roughly 7 to 12 cycles with a sample-barcoded 5' primer and J-beta primers. One entry per CDR3 protein, called by TCRdb with MiXCR from the 5' RACE reads. Of about 1,400,000 distinct CDR3 sequences detected, roughly 45% appear once; the ten largest clones hold approximately 7.9%. Sequencing was performed on blood. The origin of the receptors is a young woman in good health.

The chain employs TRBV12-3 or TRBV12-4 and TRBJ2-3, with D possibly being TRBD2 (5 bases). The CDR3 loop spans 13 amino acids. Trimming left V 3 bases short and J 8 bases short, with 12 bases between. CDR3 amino acids: CASSFGKSGTQYF. In nucleotides, the CDR3 is TGTGCCAGCAGTTTCGGGAAATCGGGTACGCAGTATTTT.

This clonotype was observed many times. J is TRBJ2-7 and V is TRBV2, with D perhaps matching TRBD1 (5 bases). Trimming took off 7 bases at V and 12 bases at J, with 16 bases between the two ends. Germline CDR1 SNHLY, CDR2 FYNNEI. The CDR3 extends over 11 amino acids. The CDR3 DNA is TGTGCCAGCACCTTAAGGGGCCCCGGGTACTTC. This sequence encodes CASTLRGPGYF.

V usage is TRBV9 and J usage is TRBJ2-3; 10 bases map to TRBD2. Trimming cost V 0 bases and J 13 bases; bases outside gene matches: 17. Germline CDR1 is SGDLS and CDR2 is YYNGEE. The CDR3 sequence is 17 residues long. In DNA, the CDR3 is TGTGCCAGCAGCGTAGCTCCCGAGGAGGCTAGCGGGGGAGGCAAGTATTTT. It codes for CASSVAPEEASGGGKYF.

The V and J genes are TRBV11-2 and TRBJ2-1, with D tentatively TRBD1 (6 bases). Deletions cut 5 bases from V and 7 bases from J, with 18 bases between. The CDR3 is made up of 15 amino acids. CDR1 is SGHAT, CDR2 FQNNGV, per germline. Here the CDR3 reads CASSRQALAGNEQFF. DNA of the CDR3: TGTGCCAGCAGCCGACAGGCGCTGGCTGGGAATGAGCAGTTCTTC. The variable domain in full, completed from reference TRBV11-2 and TRBJ2-1, reads EAGVAQSPRYKIIEKRQSVAFWCNPISGHATLYWYQQILGQGPKLLIQFQNNGVVDDSQLPKDRFSAERLKGVDSTLKIQPAKLEDSAVYLCASSRQALAGNEQFFGPGTRLTVL.

V usage is TRBV12-3 or TRBV12-4 and J usage is TRBJ2-7, with 8 bases fitting TRBD1. The V gene end was trimmed by 1 base and the J gene end by 2 bases; junction bases not matched to a gene: 4. This CDR3 has 15 residues. Here the CDR3 reads CASSLGVQGAYEQYF. In nucleotides, the CDR3 is TGTGCCAGCAGTTTAGGGGTACAGGGGGCCTACGAGCAGTACTTC.

The chain recombines TRBV4-1 with TRBJ1-2; D gene ambiguous. The CDR3 spans 13 residues. Trimming took 1 base from V and 3 from J, leaving 6 bases between them. Germline CDR1 and CDR2: MGHRA and YSYEKL. CDR3 sequence reads: CASSQGPYYGYTF. The CDR3 coding sequence is TGCGCCAGCAGCCAAGGGCCCTACTATGGCTACACCTTC.

V gene TRBV7-9 combines with J gene TRBJ2-3; a weak D match, TRBD2 (6 bases). CDR1 is SEHNR and CDR2 is FQNEAQ in the germline V gene (reference sequence). V gave up 0 bases and J gave up 2 bases, with 9 bases separating them. The CDR3 is 15 residues long. CDR3 nucleotides: TGTGCCAGCAGCTTAGCGCTAGCGTTCACAGATACGCAGTATTTT. Translation: CASSLALAFTDTQYF.

The table lists this clonotype with a few counts. This chain connects TRBV20-1 to TRBJ1-5, with TRBD1 as a possible D gene (6 bases). Germline values: CDR1 DFQATT, CDR2 SNEGSKA (reference sequence). Trimming pared 1 base from V and 1 base from J, leaving 11 bases between. CDR3 length equals 15 residues. For the CDR3, the DNA is TGCAGTGCTAGAGCATCAACAGGGAGCAATCAGCCCCAGCATTTT. Translation: CSARASTGSNQPQHF.

This chain links TRBV2 with TRBJ2-4; D remains ambiguous. The better agreement between TRBJ2-7 and the DNA end casts doubt on the J call. Per germline, CDR1 SNHLY and CDR2 FYNNEI. The CDR3 is 14 residues long. The CDR3 coding sequence is TGTGCCAGCTTAACAGAAATGAGCTCCTACGAGCAGTACTTC. Translated, it gives CASLTEMSSYEQYF.

The chain couples TRBV13 to TRBJ2-3, with D hard to call. This CDR3 region has 15 residues. Trimming cost V 5 bases and J 1 base, with 13 bases left between them. Germline assignment: CDR1 PRHDT and CDR2 FYEKMQ (reference sequence). In nucleotides, the CDR3 is TGTGCCAGCAGCGCCCCCCGCCAAGGCACAGATACGCAGTATTTT. Translation: CASSAPRQGTDTQYF.

This clonotype was seen a few times. The CDR3: CAWSAGGVNIQYF. The CDR3 DNA sequence: TGTGCCTGGAGCGCCGGGGGGGTAAACATTCAGTACTTC. This chain links TRBV30 with TRBJ2-4; 8 bases fit TRBD2. This CDR3 has 13 amino acids. V was pared by 3 bases and J by 6 bases, with 4 bases of the junction left unmatched. From germline, CDR1 is GTSNPN and CDR2 SVGIG (reference sequence). Complete variable domain (other parts from reference TRBV30 and TRBJ2-4): SQTIHQWPATLVQPVGSPLSLECTVEGTSNPNLYWYRQAAGRGLQLLFYSVGIGQISSEVPQNLSASRPQDRQFILSSKKLLLSDSGFYLCAWSAGGVNIQYFGAGTRLSVL.

This clonotype was detected only a few times. The rearrangement joins TRBV5-1 to TRBJ2-3; D is unclear. The V gene lost 4 bases and the J gene lost 2 bases, with 11 bases spanning the gap. This CDR3 comprises 14 residues. Looked up from germline, CDR1 is SGHRS and CDR2 is YFSETQ. The CDR3: CASSQGSTTDTQYF. As DNA, the CDR3 is TGCGCCAGCAGCCAAGGGTCCACCACAGATACGCAGTATTTT.

The chain uses TRBV20-1 and TRBJ2-3; D not certain. Trimming pared 6 bases from V and 2 bases from J, leaving 12 bases between. The CDR3 length is 13 residues. The germline CDR1 and CDR2 sequences are DFQATT and SNEGSKA (reference sequence). This CDR3 reads CSALPPTTDTQYF. The CDR3 bases are TGCAGTGCCCTACCGCCGACCACAGATACGCAGTATTTT.

Turning to this clonotype: A much larger clonotype is one base distant, so this may be a read error. The chain is built from TRBV4-2 and TRBJ2-5; 9 bases are shared with TRBD2. The CDR3 totals 14 residues. Germline CDR1 LGHNA, CDR2 YNFKEQ. V shed 8 bases and J 11 bases; nucleotides not matched to a gene: 15. CDR3 nucleotides: TGTGCCAGCCGCGTAGCGGGAGCGGCGGATGAGCAGTACTTC. Its protein product is CASRVAGAADEQYF.

This clonotype was seen more than once but under ten times. The gene calls are TRBV12-3 or TRBV12-4 and TRBJ2-3; no definite D call. The CDR3 covers 15 residues. V was pared by 3 bases and J by 0 bases, with 10 bases between. The CDR3 protein is CASSFVASSTDTQYF. CDR3 coding DNA: TGTGCCAGCAGTTTCGTGGCATCTAGCACAGATACGCAGTATTTT.

This chain links TRBV6-5 with TRBJ1-1, with D tentatively TRBD1 (6 bases). Germline CDR1 reads MNHEY; CDR2 reads SVGAGI. This CDR3 contains 15 residues. The V and J ends lost 6 bases and 1 base respectively, with 15 bases between them. DNA for the CDR3: TGTGCCAGCAGCTACAGGGTATTCGCGAACACTGAAGCTTTCTTT. Encoded protein: CASSYRVFANTEAFF.

The V and J genes are TRBV6-1 and TRBJ1-4; TRBD1 aligns across 8 bases. This CDR3 has 15 amino acids. V lost 2 bases and J lost 3; bases outside the gene matches: 2. Per the germline V gene, CDR1 is MNHNS and CDR2 is SASEGT. The CDR3 DNA reads TGTGCCAGCAGTGAACAGGGGGCGCCTAATGAAAAACTGTTTTTT. It yields the protein CASSEQGAPNEKLFF.

The sample holds many counts of this clonotype. This sequence joins TRBV2 and TRBJ2-3; perhaps TRBD2 as D (5 bases). V was clipped by 2 bases and J by 3 bases, with 12 bases between them. The CDR3 covers 15 residues. Germline lookup yields CDR1 SNHLY and CDR2 FYNNEI. The CDR3 nucleotides are TGTGCCAGCAGTGAATCCGCGGGTCGGACAGATACGCAGTATTTT. Amino acids: CASSESAGRTDTQYF.

The gene calls are TRBV9 and TRBJ2-1; D might be TRBD1 (6 bases). This CDR3 is built from 15 residues. V lost 0 bases, J lost 6 bases, and 13 bases lay in between. Germline CDR1 is SGDLS and CDR2 is YYNGEE. The CDR3 sequence: CASSVGGGPVNEQFF. CDR3 nucleotides: TGTGCCAGCAGCGTAGGTGGGGGCCCGGTCAATGAGCAGTTCTTC.

This clonotype was found many times. The chain is built from TRBV29-1 and TRBJ2-1; perhaps TRBD2 as D (5 bases). This CDR3 is built from 13 residues. Germline CDR1 and CDR2: SQVTM and ANQGSEA. Trimming cost V 2 bases and J 6 bases, with 11 bases left between them. The CDR3 loop reads CSVETGFRNEQFF. The CDR3 DNA reads TGCAGCGTTGAAACGGGGTTTCGCAATGAGCAGTTCTTC.